One sample yielded the 26 T cell receptor beta chains listed below, sequenced in a study of T cells in Graves' hyperthyroidism and ophthalmopathy (dated by TCRdb to between 2018 and 2021). The library came from multiplex PCR. TCRdb shows the sequencer as Illumina HiSeq 2000. The TCR beta CDR3 regions were amplified from RNA transcripts. The TCR CDR3 was subjected to a first round of RT-PCR using the HTBI primer set and the Qiagen OneStep RT-PCR kit. TCRdb ran its own pipeline on the public reads, namely fastp trimming at Q25 and MiXCR clone calling, and kept in-frame beta chains. A single entry per CDR3 protein holds the most common genes and DNA from its merged rows. The sample records about 380,000 distinct CDR3 sequences, about 18% of which are singletons. In total, the top ten clones hold around 40% of the sample. The specimen was blood. All receptors come from a man between 18 and 29 years old with Graves' ophthalmopathy.

This clonotype was seen a single time. This may be a read error: a much more frequent sequence differs by one nucleotide. As the CDR3 is not closed by the conserved phenylalanine or tryptophan, this likely results from a read error. This CDR3 is CASNSYNEQFS. In DNA, the CDR3 is TGTGCCAGCAATTCCTACAATGAGCAGTTCTCC. This sequence joins TRBV12-3 or TRBV12-4 and TRBJ2-1; unclear D gene. Trimming took 7 bases from V and 1 from J, leaving 2 bases between them. The CDR3 is 11 amino acids.

A note on this clonotype: A much larger clonotype is one base distant, so this may be a read error. This sequence joins TRBV3-1 and TRBJ2-1; a possible D gene is TRBD2 (5 bases). The CDR3 has 17 residues. Germline-derived CDR1 and CDR2 are LGHDT and YNNKEL (reference sequence). V dropped 1 base and J dropped 0 bases, with 13 bases sitting between them. The CDR3: CASSQGPAVLSYNEQFF. In DNA, the CDR3 is TGTGCCAGCAGCCAAGGGCCAGCGGTGCTCTCCTACAATGAGCAGTTCTTC.

This clonotype was observed a handful of times. V gene TRBV10-3 combines with J gene TRBJ1-1, with D possibly being TRBD1 (5 bases). CDR1 and CDR2 (germline): ENHRY, SYGVKD. The V and J ends lost 4 bases and 5 bases respectively, with 5 bases between them. The CDR3 extends over 11 amino acids. The CDR3, as DNA: TGTGCCATCAGTGGGGGGACTGAAGCTTTCTTT. It translates to CAISGGTEAFF.

The gene calls are TRBV20-1 and TRBJ2-5; possible D gene TRBD2, 5 bases. Germline V gene sequence: CDR1 DFQATT, CDR2 SNEGSKA (reference sequence). The CDR3 is made up of 14 amino acids. Trimming took 7 bases from V and 5 from J, leaving 20 bases between them. The CDR3 loop reads CSVSPPSSRETQYF. CDR3 DNA: TGCAGTGTCAGCCCGCCTAGCTCTCGGGAGACCCAGTACTTC.

The chain links TRBV29-1 to TRBJ1-5, with D maybe TRBD1 (5 bases). V was pared by 6 bases and J by 1 base, with 13 bases between. Germline assignment: CDR1 SQVTM and CDR2 ANQGSEA. The CDR3 covers 14 residues. The chain's CDR3 is CSVITGTSNQPQHF. CDR3 DNA sequence: TGCAGCGTCATCACAGGAACAAGCAATCAGCCCCAGCATTTT.

This chain links TRBV20-1 with TRBJ1-1; 8 bases map to TRBD1. The CDR3 covers 16 residues. Germline CDR1 DFQATT, CDR2 SNEGSKA (reference sequence). This CDR3 reads CRPGEAGGFLNTEAFF. CDR3 DNA sequence: TGCAGGCCAGGGGAGGCAGGGGGCTTCTTGAACACTGAAGCTTTCTTT.

The sample holds many counts of this clonotype. The gene calls are TRBV28 and TRBJ2-7, with 7 bases matching TRBD1. CDR1 is MDHEN, CDR2 SYDVKM, per germline. The V and J ends lost 6 bases and 3 bases, in that order; junction bases with no gene match: 5. This CDR3 is built from 13 residues. The CDR3 DNA reads TGTGCCAGCAGCCCGGGACAGAACTACGAGCAGTACTTC. This sequence encodes CASSPGQNYEQYF.

This clonotype was found once. The chain links TRBV5-1 to TRBJ2-2; D unresolved. Per the germline V gene, CDR1 is SGHRS and CDR2 is YFSETQ. V was trimmed by 7 bases and J by 4 bases, leaving 17 bases between them. The CDR3 has 15 amino acids. The CDR3 region is CASGPGIQATGELFF. The CDR3 coding sequence is TGCGCCAGCGGCCCAGGCATCCAGGCCACCGGGGAGCTGTTTTTT.

The sample holds a few counts of this clonotype. The chain recombines TRBV27 with TRBJ2-1; D gene ambiguous. Trimming stripped 6 bases from V and 0 bases from J, with 18 bases between. In germline, CDR1 is MNHEY, CDR2 SMNVEV (reference sequence). CDR3 length: 17 residues. The CDR3 coding sequence is TGTGCCAGCAGGGCGTTGAGCCTCCAGAGCTCCTACAATGAGCAGTTCTTC. Its translation is CASRALSLQSSYNEQFF.

This clonotype was found a few times. The V gene is TRBV9, the J gene TRBJ2-2; TRBD1 matches at 8 bases. Germline V gene sequence: CDR1 SGDLS, CDR2 YYNGEE. Trimming cost V 3 bases and J 4 bases; bases outside gene matches: 5. The CDR3 runs 15 residues. The CDR3 reads CASSDYRGATGELFF. For the CDR3, the DNA is TGTGCCAGCAGCGACTACAGGGGGGCCACCGGGGAGCTGTTTTTT.

There are many counts of this clonotype. The chain joins TRBV28 to TRBJ2-4; D perhaps matches TRBD1 (6 bases). The germline V gene has CDR1 MDHEN and CDR2 SYDVKM. The V end was cut by 5 bases, the J end by 2 bases, with 13 bases between. This CDR3 region has 15 residues. The CDR3 bases are TGTGCCAGCAGTCCGGAAGGACAGACCAAAAACATTCAGTACTTC. This encodes CASSPEGQTKNIQYF.

The sample holds many counts of this clonotype. The chain employs TRBV2 and TRBJ2-2, with 10 bases identical to TRBD1. Trimming at V came to 6 bases and at J to 5 bases, leaving 9 bases not matched to a gene. Germline CDR1 is SNHLY and CDR2 is FYNNEI. The CDR3 sequence is 16 residues long. The CDR3 DNA follows: TGTGCCAGCAGGTCATCCGGGACAGGGGTTACCGGGGAGCTGTTTTTT. This codes for CASRSSGTGVTGELFF.

This clonotype was counted many times. The CDR3 DNA is TGTGCCAGCAGCTTCGGACAGGGTTGGAATCAGCCCCAGCATTTT. Protein: CASSFGQGWNQPQHF. The gene calls are TRBV11-2 and TRBJ1-5; TRBD1 matches at 8 bases. The CDR3 runs 15 residues. V was pared by 3 bases and J by 4 bases, with 5 bases of the junction left unmatched. Germline CDR1 reads SGHAT; CDR2 reads FQNNGV.

Ten or more counts support this clonotype. V gene TRBV6-1 combines with J gene TRBJ1-2; 7 bases are shared with TRBD1. Germline CDR1 is MNHNS and CDR2 is SASEGT. The CDR3 consists of 14 residues. With V trimmed by 5 bases and J by 7 bases, 10 bases remained unmatched. The chain's CDR3 is CASSSTGPLFGYTF. The DNA for the CDR3 is TGTGCCAGCAGTTCGACAGGGCCCCTATTTGGCTACACCTTC.

This chain joins TRBV20-1 and TRBJ2-5; 8 bases map to TRBD2. Unmatched junction bases numbered 13, after V lost 8 bases and J lost 8 bases. Germline loops: CDR1 DFQATT, CDR2 SNEGSKA (reference sequence). The CDR3 is made up of 13 amino acids. CDR3 bases: TGCAGTCCAGGGGCAGCGGGGGCCCTAACCCAGTACTTC. This codes for CSPGAAGALTQYF.

This clonotype was seen ten or more times. The rearrangement uses TRBV3-1 and TRBJ2-3; D remains ambiguous. Germline-derived CDR1 and CDR2 are LGHDT and YNNKEL (reference sequence). The CDR3 is made up of 16 amino acids. Trimming cost V 3 bases and J 4 bases, with 17 bases left between them. The CDR3 DNA follows: TGTGCCAGCAGCCAGGCCTTAGGGCTGATCTCAGATACGCAGTATTTT. It codes for CASSQALGLISDTQYF.

This clonotype was picked up many times. The rearrangement links TRBV7-9 to TRBJ1-6; D ambiguous. The length of the CDR3 is 14 residues. The germline CDR1 and CDR2 sequences are SEHNR and FQNEAQ (reference sequence). Between the trimmed V and J ends, which lost 3 bases and 6 bases, there was a span of 9 bases. This CDR3 reads CASSFRGSNSPLHF. CDR3 DNA sequence: TGTGCCAGCAGCTTCAGAGGGAGTAATTCACCCCTCCACTTT. Variable domain in full (rest from reference TRBV7-9 and TRBJ1-6): DTGVSQNPRHKITKRGQNVTFRCDPISEHNRLYWYRQTLGQGPEFLTYFQNEAQLEKSRLLSDRFSAERPKGSFSTLEIQRTEQGDSAMYLCASSFRGSNSPLHFGNGTRLTVT.

This clonotype occurred many times. The chain uses TRBV10-3 and TRBJ2-7; a possible D gene is TRBD1 (5 bases). The CDR3 has 15 amino acids. Germline values: CDR1 ENHRY, CDR2 SYGVKD. The V and J ends lost 3 bases and 6 bases respectively, with 18 bases between them. The CDR3 DNA sequence: TGTGCCATCAGTGAAGAAAGGGGCCCGTTTTCCGAGCAGTACTTC. Translating gives CAISEERGPFSEQYF.

Only a few counts were recorded for this clonotype. The chain recombines TRBV7-3 with TRBJ2-7; no reliable D call. V was shortened by 5 bases and J by 6 bases, with 11 bases between the two germline ends. The CDR3 sequence is 12 residues long. The germline gives CDR1 SGHTA, CDR2 FQGTGA. Written as DNA, the CDR3 is TGTGCCAGCAGCCCGAGGTTGGGCGAGCAGTACTTC. Protein product: CASSPRLGEQYF.

This clonotype was seen many times. This chain joins TRBV3-1 and TRBJ2-3; D may match TRBD1 or TRBD2 (5 bases each). The V end lost 1 base, the J end lost 12 bases, and 14 bases lay between the germline ends. This CDR3 is built from 13 residues. Germline V CDR1 and CDR2: LGHDT, YNNKEL (reference sequence). The CDR3 sequence is CASSQVGTLFQYF. The CDR3 DNA is TGTGCCAGCAGCCAAGTTGGGACCCTTTTTCAGTATTTT.

The sample holds a few counts of this clonotype. The chain is built from TRBV6-1 and TRBJ2-1; D not certain. Trimming removed 5 bases at V and 5 bases at J, with 10 bases between. Germline CDR1 and CDR2: MNHNS and SASEGT. The CDR3 is 13 amino acids. CDR3 coding DNA: TGTGCCAGCAGTCCAACCATCAACAATGAGCAGTTCTTC. Translating it yields CASSPTINNEQFF.

This clonotype came up many times. This chain connects TRBV5-1 to TRBJ2-2; D may be TRBD1 (6 bases). This CDR3 contains 14 residues. Germline V CDR1 and CDR2: SGHRS, YFSETQ. Between the trimmed V and J ends, which lost 8 bases and 3 bases, there was a span of 14 bases. In DNA form, the CDR3 reads TGCGCCAGTGGCAAAGGGGGTGACACCGGGGAGCTGTTTTTT. Amino acids: CASGKGGDTGELFF.

The chain is built from TRBV19 and TRBJ2-1, with 7 bases identical to TRBD2. The CDR3 loop spans 16 amino acids. CDR1 and CDR2 from the germline V gene are LNHDA and SQIVND (reference sequence). The ends lost 3 bases at V and 2 bases at J; junction bases unmatched: 7. CDR3 DNA sequence: TGTGCCAGTAGTATTGTGGGGGGGGTGCCCTACAATGAGCAGTTCTTC. Its translation: CASSIVGGVPYNEQFF.

Concerning this clonotype itself: Since the CDR3 does not end with the conserved phenylalanine or tryptophan, this likely comes from a read error. The genes are TRBV28 and TRBJ2-7; TRBD1 matches 10 bases. This CDR3 is built from 14 residues. The germline gives CDR1 MDHEN, CDR2 SYDVKM. V shed 5 bases and J 5 bases; nucleotides not matched to a gene: 6. The CDR3 loop reads CASSRPGTGDEQYS. The CDR3, as DNA: TGTGCCAGCAGTCGCCCCGGGACAGGGGACGAGCAGTACTCC.

This clonotype was picked up many times. This sequence joins TRBV11-2 and TRBJ2-7, with D uncertain. The CDR3 is 14 residues long. The germline V gene has CDR1 SGHAT and CDR2 FQNNGV. With 5 bases removed from V and 6 bases from J, the gap between germline ends came to 17 bases. The CDR3 DNA reads as TGTGCCAGCAGCCCTACCCGGGTAAACCGCGAGCAGTACTTC. This sequence encodes CASSPTRVNREQYF.

This clonotype was detected ten times or more. This sequence joins TRBV2 and TRBJ1-6, with 9 bases identical to TRBD1. Germline CDR1 SNHLY, CDR2 FYNNEI. The CDR3 is 14 residues long. Unmatched junction bases numbered 2, after V lost 7 bases and J lost 4 bases. The chain's CDR3 is CASTGTGYNSPLHF. The CDR3 region has the DNA TGTGCCAGCACCGGGACAGGGTATAATTCACCCCTCCACTTT.